These 8 T cell receptor beta chains came from one sample sequenced in a study of blood T cell repertoires in COVID-19. Data came from immunoSEQ multiplex PCR; TCRdb stores just in-frame clones and leaves some out. The data hold tens of thousands of clones, with 89% observed a single time. Sequencing was done on a sample of peripheral blood. These receptor sequences come from a woman between 65 and 79 years old with acute or convalescent COVID-19.

The V call is TRBV7-9, the J call TRBJ1-2; 7 bases line up with TRBD1. Germline V CDR1 and CDR2: SEHNR, FQNEAQ (reference sequence). Trimming removed 1 base from V and 4 bases from J; junction bases left unmatched: 3. This CDR3 has 14 amino acids. CDR3 sequence (DNA): TGTGCCAGCAGCTTAGACGACAGGGTCTATGGCTACACCTTC. Translation gives CASSLDDRVYGYTF.

The V call is TRBV4-1, the J call TRBJ2-1; tentative D call: TRBD2 (5 bases). In germline, CDR1 is MGHRA, CDR2 YSYEKL. The CDR3 contains 18 residues. V shed 0 bases and J shed 7 bases, with 22 bases lying between them. In nucleotides, the CDR3 is TGCGCCAGCAGCCAAGAACGGCTCTTTTTAGTCGGCGGGAATGAGCAGTTCTTC. Residues: CASSQERLFLVGGNEQFF.

The chain employs TRBV4-1 and TRBJ2-5, with 9 bases fitting TRBD2. V lost 0 bases and J lost 1; bases outside the gene matches: 6. The CDR3 is 17 residues long. Germline CDR1 reads MGHRA; CDR2 reads YSYEKL. This chain's CDR3 is CASSQETGGGAQETQYF. The CDR3 nucleotides are TGCGCCAGCAGCCAAGAAACAGGCGGGGGGGCCCAAGAGACCCAGTACTTC.

The gene calls are TRBV6-5 and TRBJ1-2; 7 bases match TRBD1. The CDR3 extends over 15 amino acids. The germline V gene encodes CDR1 MNHEY and CDR2 SVGAGI. V trimming: 6 bases; J trimming: 4 bases; junction bases outside the gene matches: 11. As DNA, the CDR3 is TGTGCCAGCAGCCGCCCCGGGACAGCTAGCTATGGCTACACCTTC. Translated, it gives CASSRPGTASYGYTF.

The chain is built from TRBV27 and TRBJ2-5; D gene unclear. This CDR3 is built from 14 residues. V shed 2 bases and J shed 4 bases, with 11 bases lying between them. Germline CDR1 reads MNHEY; CDR2 reads SMNVEV (reference sequence). As DNA, the CDR3 is TGTGCCAGCAGTTTACTGGGCAGTGGAGAGACCCAGTACTTC. Protein product: CASSLLGSGETQYF.

In DNA form, the CDR3 reads TGTGCCAGCAGTGATCCAAGACAGGGCAGCGGCTATGGCTACACCTTC. Translating it yields CASSDPRQGSGYGYTF. The chain combines TRBV25-1 with TRBJ1-2, with 7 positions matching TRBD1. CDR3 length: 16 residues. Germline CDR1 reads MGHDK; CDR2 reads SYGVNS. V lost 3 bases to trimming and J lost 4 bases; unmatched junction nucleotides: 11.

J is TRBJ2-7 and V is TRBV28; 8 bases map to TRBD1. This CDR3 spans 15 amino acids. J gave up 4 bases and V 7 bases, and 12 bases lay outside the gene matches. Germline CDR1 MDHEN, CDR2 SYDVKM. The CDR3 sequence is CASIVSSRGLYEQYF. In DNA form, the CDR3 reads TGTGCCAGCATAGTGTCGTCCAGGGGGCTTTACGAGCAGTACTTC. The entire variable domain, with the rest obtained from reference TRBV28 and TRBJ2-7, is as follows: DVKVTQSSRYLVKRTGEKVFLECVQDMDHENMFWYRQDPGLGLRLIYFSYDVKMKEKGDIPEGYSVSREKKERFSLILESASTNQTSMYLCASIVSSRGLYEQYFGPGTRLTVT.

V usage is TRBV30 and J usage is TRBJ2-5, with D possibly TRBD2 on 6 matching bases. This CDR3 is built from 14 residues. From germline, CDR1 is GTSNPN and CDR2 SVGIG (reference sequence). Trimming removed 0 bases at V and 5 bases at J, with 13 bases between. CDR3 protein: CAWSVGSGGETQYF. CDR3 nucleotide sequence: TGTGCCTGGAGTGTAGGGTCAGGAGGGGAGACCCAGTACTTC.